The clone carrying this T cell receptor (beta chain) has a count of ten or more. This sample stems from a study of metastatic and nonmetastatic thyroid tumors. Patients were all untreated before their thyroid surgery. MiXCR re-clonotyped the PCR reads for TCRdb. This sample has about 27,000 clones, with about 15% found just once. This receptor was obtained from a male donor with papillary thyroid cancer or a benign thyroid nodule (not recorded which). Some clones in this sample may be carry-over from other donors' samples. Sequencing was performed on blood.

CDR3 amino acids: CASMPPPGNPAYEQYF. As DNA, the CDR3 is TGTGCCAGCATGCCCCCTCCGGGGAACCCAGCCTACGAGCAGTACTTC. The V and J genes are TRBV6-2 or TRBV6-3 and TRBJ2-7; D is possibly TRBD2 (5 bases). V dropped 7 bases and J dropped 2 bases, with 21 bases sitting between them. Germline V lookup: CDR1 MNHEY, CDR2 SVGEGT. This CDR3 has 16 amino acids.